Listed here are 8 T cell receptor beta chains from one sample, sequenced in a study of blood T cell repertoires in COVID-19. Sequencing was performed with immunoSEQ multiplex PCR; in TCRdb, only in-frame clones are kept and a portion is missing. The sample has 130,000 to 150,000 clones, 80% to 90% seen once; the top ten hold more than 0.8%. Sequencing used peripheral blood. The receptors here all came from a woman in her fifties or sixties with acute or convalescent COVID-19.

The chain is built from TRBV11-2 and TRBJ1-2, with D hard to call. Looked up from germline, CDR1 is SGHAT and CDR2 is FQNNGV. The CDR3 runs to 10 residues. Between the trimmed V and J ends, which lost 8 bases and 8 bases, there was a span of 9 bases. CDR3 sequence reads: CASRGGGYTF. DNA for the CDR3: TGTGCCAGCCGGGGTGGCGGCTACACCTTC.

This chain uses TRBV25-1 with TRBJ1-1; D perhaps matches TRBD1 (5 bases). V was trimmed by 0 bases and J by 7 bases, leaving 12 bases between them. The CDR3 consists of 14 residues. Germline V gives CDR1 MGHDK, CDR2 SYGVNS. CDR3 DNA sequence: TGTGCCAGCAGTGAATATATAGGGGCAGGTGAAGCTTTCTTT. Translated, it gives CASSEYIGAGEAFF.

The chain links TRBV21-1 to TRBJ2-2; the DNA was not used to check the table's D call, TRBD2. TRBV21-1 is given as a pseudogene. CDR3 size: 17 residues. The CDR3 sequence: CASSRRSPSANTGELFF. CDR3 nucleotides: TGTGCCAGCAGCAGAAGGTCGCCCAGCGCGAACACCGGGGAGCTGTTTTTT.

The CDR3 sequence is CASSDWAISSSYEQYF. In DNA form, the CDR3 reads TGTGCCAGCAGTGATTGGGCGATCTCGAGCTCCTACGAGCAGTACTTC. The V and J genes are TRBV6-1 and TRBJ2-7; D not certain. Germline V gene data show CDR1 as MNHNS and CDR2 as SASEGT. The ends were cut back, 3 bases at V and 0 bases at J, with 15 bases in the middle. The CDR3 loop spans 16 amino acids.

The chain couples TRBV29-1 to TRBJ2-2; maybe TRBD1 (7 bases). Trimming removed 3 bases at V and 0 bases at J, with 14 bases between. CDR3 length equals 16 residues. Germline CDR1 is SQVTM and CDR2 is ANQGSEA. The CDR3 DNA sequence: TGCAGCGTTGAGGGCAGGGGGAGGTCGAACACCGGGGAGCTGTTTTTT. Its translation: CSVEGRGRSNTGELFF.

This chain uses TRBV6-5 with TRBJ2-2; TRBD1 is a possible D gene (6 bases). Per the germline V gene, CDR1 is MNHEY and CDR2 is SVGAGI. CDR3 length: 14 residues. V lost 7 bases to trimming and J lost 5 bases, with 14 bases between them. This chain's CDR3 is CASTRTAQTGELFF. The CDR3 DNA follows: TGTGCCAGCACCAGGACAGCTCAAACCGGGGAGCTGTTTTTT.

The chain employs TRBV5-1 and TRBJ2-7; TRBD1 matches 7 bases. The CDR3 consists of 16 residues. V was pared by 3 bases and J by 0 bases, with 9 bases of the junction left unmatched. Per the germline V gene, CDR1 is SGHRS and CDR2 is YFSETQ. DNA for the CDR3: TGCGCCAGCAGCTCGGGACCGGGACAGAGCTCCTACGAGCAGTACTTC. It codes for CASSSGPGQSSYEQYF.

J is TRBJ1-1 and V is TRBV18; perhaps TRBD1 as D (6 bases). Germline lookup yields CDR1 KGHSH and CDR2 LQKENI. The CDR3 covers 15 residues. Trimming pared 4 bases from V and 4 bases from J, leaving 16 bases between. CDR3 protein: CASSQGVGWTTEAFF. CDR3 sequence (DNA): TGTGCCAGCTCACAGGGGGTTGGATGGACCACTGAAGCTTTCTTT.